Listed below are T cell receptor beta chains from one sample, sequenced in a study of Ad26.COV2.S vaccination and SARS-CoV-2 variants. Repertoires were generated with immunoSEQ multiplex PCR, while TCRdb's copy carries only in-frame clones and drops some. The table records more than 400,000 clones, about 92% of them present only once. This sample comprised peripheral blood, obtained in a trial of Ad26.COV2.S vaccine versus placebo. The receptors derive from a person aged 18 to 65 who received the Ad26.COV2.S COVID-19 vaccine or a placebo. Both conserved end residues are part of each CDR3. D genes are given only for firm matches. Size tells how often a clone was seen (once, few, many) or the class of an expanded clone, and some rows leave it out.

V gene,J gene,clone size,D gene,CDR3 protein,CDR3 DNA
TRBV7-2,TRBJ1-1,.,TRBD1,CASSTQSFGQGKGEAFF,TGTGCCAGCAGCACCCAATCCTTTGGACAGGGGAAGGGTGAAGCTTTCTTT
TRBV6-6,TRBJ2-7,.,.,CASLAGTYEQYF,TGTGCCAGCTTGGCAGGAACCTACGAGCAGTACTTC
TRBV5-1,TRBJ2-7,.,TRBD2,CASSWAGLVGGEQYF,TGCGCCAGCAGCTGGGCGGGACTAGTCGGCGGCGAGCAGTACTTC
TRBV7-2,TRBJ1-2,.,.,CASSLAGQNYGYTF,TGTGCCAGCAGCTTAGCAGGCCAAAACTATGGCTACACCTTC
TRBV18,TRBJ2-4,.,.,CASSPGAGVLGIQYF,TGTGCCAGCTCACCAGGAGCAGGGGTTCTTGGGATTCAGTACTTC
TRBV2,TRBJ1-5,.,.,CASCPHSGMSNQPQHF,TGTGCCAGCTGCCCCCACTCCGGAATGTCGAATCAGCCCCAGCATTTT
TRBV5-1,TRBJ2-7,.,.,CASSLEASAEQYF,TGCGCCAGCAGCTTGGAGGCTAGCGCCGAGCAGTACTTC
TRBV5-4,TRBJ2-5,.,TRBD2,CASSFRGGEETQYF,TGTGCCAGCAGCTTCCGCGGGGGAGAAGAGACCCAGTACTTC
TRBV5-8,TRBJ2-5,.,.,CASSLSAGYF,TGTGCCAGCAGCTTGTCGGCGGGGTACTTC
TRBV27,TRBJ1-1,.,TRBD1,CASSVTGTAALDTEAFF,TGTGCCAGCAGTGTTACCGGGACAGCCGCTCTGGACACTGAAGCTTTCTTT
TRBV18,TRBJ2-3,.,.,CASSPRLAQGEDTQYF,TGTGCCAGCTCTCCCCGTCTAGCTCAGGGCGAGGATACGCAGTATTTT
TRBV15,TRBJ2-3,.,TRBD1,CATSKGQGAGTKAGAQYF,TGTGCCACCAGCAAAGGCCAGGGGGCCGGGACAAAGGCAGGAGCGCAGTATTTT
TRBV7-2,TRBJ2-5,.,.,CASSRRGRFQETQYF,TGTGCCAGCAGCCGCCGCGGACGGTTCCAAGAGACCCAGTACTTC
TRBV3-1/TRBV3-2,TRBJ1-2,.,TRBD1,CASSHFLLPDRDDGYTF,TGTGCCAGCAGCCATTTTTTATTGCCCGACAGGGACGATGGCTACACCTTC
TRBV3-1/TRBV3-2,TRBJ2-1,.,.,CASSPQGYPNEQFF,TGTGCCAGCAGCCCCCAAGGATACCCCAATGAGCAGTTCTTC
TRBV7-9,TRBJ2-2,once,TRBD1,CASSSGTGDTGELFF,TGTGCCAGCAGCTCCGGGACAGGGGACACCGGGGAGCTGTTTTTT
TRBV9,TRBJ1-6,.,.,CASSALPGTWANSPLHF,TGTGCCAGCAGCGCCTTACCCGGGACGTGGGCGAACTCACCCCTCCACTTT
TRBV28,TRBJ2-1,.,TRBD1,CASKMAYRDRGLNEQFF,TGTGCCAGCAAAATGGCCTACCGGGACAGGGGGCTTAATGAGCAGTTCTTC
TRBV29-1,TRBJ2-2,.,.,CSVEDQSTGELFF,TGCAGCGTTGAAGATCAAAGCACCGGGGAGCTGTTTTTT
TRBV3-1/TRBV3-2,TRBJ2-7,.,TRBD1,CASSHSDRGYEDEQYF,TGTGCCAGCAGCCATTCCGACAGGGGGTACGAGGACGAGCAGTACTTC